This TCR beta chain was identified in a study of cytotoxic CD8 clonotypes in ibrutinib-treated CLL listed by TCRdb under 2021. The study in broad terms: The cohort was composed of about a dozen relapsed/refractory and roughly 15 treatment-naive patients; IGHV unmutated status was identified in 17 patients. Of the 85 to 95 participants in the trial, roughly 26 had longitudinal samples available. An average of about 260,000 productive templates and 94,082 productive rearrangements was obtained per sample. Response samples were taken after a median of 12 months on treatment, ranging from about 6 to 40 months. Every remission and progressive disease sample was obtained while ibrutinib was still being received by the patients. Responses were partial in around 24 patients and complete in 2; after median about 70 months follow-up, about 14 stayed in remission and approximately 12 progressed. Cryopreserved peripheral blood mononuclear cells were collected before treatment, at response, and at either disease progression or sustained remission.

The intended sense of this specimen's time point label: progressive disease on ibrutinib. For TCR beta library preparation, around 1.8 micrograms of genomic DNA were extracted from the cryopreserved PBMCs. Longitudinal blood samples from CLL patients receiving ibrutinib monotherapy were subjected to high-throughput TCR beta sequencing. The patients took part in an open-label, single-center phase 2 trial of ibrutinib monotherapy. The investigation overall reported the following: Public clonotypes were rare and either shrank or stayed stable during treatment, and the rise in clonality at ibrutinib response reflected expansion of private clonotypes. Sampling times were not matched between sustained-remission and progressing patients, and lymph node repertoires were not studied. Clonality increased at ibrutinib response, stayed stable in sustained remission, and fell back toward baseline at progression. At baseline, clonality was higher than in age-matched healthy donors and showed a strong correlation with circulating CD8+ T-cell counts.

The goal of deep resolution MiSeq sequencing was a depth between 1 in 1 million and 1 in 200,000 T cells, and coverage averaged 10x per clonotype. The immunoSEQ hsTCRB Kit was used to generate TCR beta libraries. Concerning the study's data processing: The data were analyzed with ImmunoSEQ Analyzer and ImmunoSEQ Data Assistant, and V, D and J gene assignments followed IMGT definitions. Clonality, which ranges from 0 to 1, was calculated by subtracting the normalized Shannon entropy of productive rearrangement frequencies from one. Only overrepresented clonotypes making up at least 0.05% of the repertoire of each patient were included in the public clonotype analysis. Approximately 13 age-matched healthy donor repertoires from immuneACCESS served as clonality controls. TCRdb took over this immuneACCESS table, retaining in-frame rearrangements with V and J assigned. Such tables are incomplete; in checked studies, under half of the missing clones stem from an unresolved V gene, and the remainder is unexplained. That table gives V, J and clone size, and the DNA gave D and trimming. The sample data list about 300,000 clones, and roughly three quarters of these were observed just once. The biggest ten clones account for roughly 5.7% of the sample.

In this sample, this clone turned up a few times. Its antigen has not been determined. No base quality information exists; no much larger clone differs at one position. Germline trimming: 6 bases from V, 6 bases from J; junction bases outside gene matches: 12. Taken from cysteine to phenylalanine, the CDR3 has 16 residues. Only the CDR3 DNA is retained, 48 bases long and in frame from the first base. Based on the germline V gene, the CDR1 and CDR2 sequences are SGHTA and FQGTGA. Sequenced here: PBMCs, sampled at disease progression, from a patient treated with ibrutinib. This TCR derives from a human donor with chronic lymphocytic leukemia. Recombination joined TRBV7-3 with TRBJ2-1; the central 9 bases match TRBD2. The sequenced DNA: TGTGCCAGCAGTTTAGTCCCCGGGACTAGCTCCAATGAGCAGTTCTTC. Protein translation: CASSLVPGTSSNEQFF. The full variable domain, completed from the reference TRBV7-3 and TRBJ2-1 proteins outside the CDR3, reads GAGVSQTPSNKVTEKGKYVELRCDPISGHTALYWYRQSLGQGPEFLIYFQGTGAADDSGLPNDRFFAVRPEGSVSTLKIQRTERGDSAVYLCASSLVPGTSSNEQFFGPGTRLTVL.